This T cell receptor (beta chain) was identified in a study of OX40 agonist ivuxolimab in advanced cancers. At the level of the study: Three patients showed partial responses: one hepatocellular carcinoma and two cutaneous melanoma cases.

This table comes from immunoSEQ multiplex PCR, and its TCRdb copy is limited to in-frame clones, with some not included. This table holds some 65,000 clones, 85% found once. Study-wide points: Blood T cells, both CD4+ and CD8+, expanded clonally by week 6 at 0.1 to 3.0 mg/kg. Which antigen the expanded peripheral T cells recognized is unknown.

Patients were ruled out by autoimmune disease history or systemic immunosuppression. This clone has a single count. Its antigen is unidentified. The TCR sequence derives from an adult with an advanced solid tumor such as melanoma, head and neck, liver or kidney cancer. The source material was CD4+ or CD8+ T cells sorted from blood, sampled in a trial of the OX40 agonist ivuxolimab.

The CDR3 protein is CASSQEEGTQYF. The DNA for the CDR3 is TGTGCCAGCAGCCAAGAGGAGGGGACCCAGTACTTC. The chain recombines TRBV4-2 with TRBJ2-5, with D maybe TRBD2 (6 bases). Trimming shortened V by 0 bases and J by 7 bases, and 6 bases separated the two germline ends. The CDR3 sequence is 12 residues long. Germline V lookup: CDR1 LGHNA, CDR2 YNFKEQ.